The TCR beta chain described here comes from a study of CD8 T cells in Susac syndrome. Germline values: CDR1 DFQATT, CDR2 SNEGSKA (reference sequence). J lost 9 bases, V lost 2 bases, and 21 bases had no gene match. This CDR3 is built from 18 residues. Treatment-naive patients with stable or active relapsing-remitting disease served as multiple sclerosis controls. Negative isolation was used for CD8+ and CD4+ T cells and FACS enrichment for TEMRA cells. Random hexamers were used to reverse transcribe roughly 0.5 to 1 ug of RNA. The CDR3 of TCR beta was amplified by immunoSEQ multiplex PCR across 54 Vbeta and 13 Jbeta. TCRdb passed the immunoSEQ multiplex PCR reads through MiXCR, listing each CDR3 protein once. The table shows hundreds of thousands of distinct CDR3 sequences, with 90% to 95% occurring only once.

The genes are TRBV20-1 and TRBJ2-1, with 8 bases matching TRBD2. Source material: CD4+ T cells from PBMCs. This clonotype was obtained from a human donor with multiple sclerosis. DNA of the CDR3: TGCAGTGCTAGACCACTCCGGATCGGGGGGGGGACCCTCGCTGAGCAGTTCTTC. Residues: CSARPLRIGGGTLAEQFF.